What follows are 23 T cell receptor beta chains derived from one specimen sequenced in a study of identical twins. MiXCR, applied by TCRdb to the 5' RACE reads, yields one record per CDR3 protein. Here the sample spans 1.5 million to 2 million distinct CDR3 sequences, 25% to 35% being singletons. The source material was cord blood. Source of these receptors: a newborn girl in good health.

Written as DNA, the CDR3 is TGTGCCAGCAGCTTCGGGACAGGGATTTCTAATTCACCCCTCCACTTT. This codes for CASSFGTGISNSPLHF. This rearrangement joins TRBV11-2 to TRBJ1-6; 9 bases line up with TRBD1. V lost 3 bases and J lost 6; bases outside the gene matches: 6. Germline V gives CDR1 SGHAT, CDR2 FQNNGV. The CDR3 runs to 16 residues.

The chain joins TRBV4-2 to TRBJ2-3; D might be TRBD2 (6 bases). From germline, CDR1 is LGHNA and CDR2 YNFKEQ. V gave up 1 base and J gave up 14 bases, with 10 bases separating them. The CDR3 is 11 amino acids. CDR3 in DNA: TGTGCCAGCAGCCAAGGGAGGGCAGGGTATTTT. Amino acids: CASSQGRAGYF.

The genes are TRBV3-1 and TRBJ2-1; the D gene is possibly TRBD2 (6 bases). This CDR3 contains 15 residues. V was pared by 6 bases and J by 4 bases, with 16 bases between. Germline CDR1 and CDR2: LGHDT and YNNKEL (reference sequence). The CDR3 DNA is TGTGCCAGCAGACCCCGGTCTAGCGCGTACAATGAGCAGTTCTTC. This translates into CASRPRSSAYNEQFF.

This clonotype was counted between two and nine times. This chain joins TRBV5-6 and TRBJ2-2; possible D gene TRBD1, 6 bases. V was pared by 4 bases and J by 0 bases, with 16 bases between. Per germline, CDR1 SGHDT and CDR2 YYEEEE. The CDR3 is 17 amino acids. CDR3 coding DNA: TGTGCCAGCAGCGATACAACAGGGTTCCCGAACACCGGGGAGCTGTTTTTT. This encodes CASSDTTGFPNTGELFF.

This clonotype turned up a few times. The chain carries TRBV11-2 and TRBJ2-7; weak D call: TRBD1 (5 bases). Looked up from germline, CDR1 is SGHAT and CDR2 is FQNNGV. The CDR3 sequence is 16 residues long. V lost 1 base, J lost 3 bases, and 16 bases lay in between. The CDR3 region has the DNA TGTGCCAGCAGCTTAGCCCAACAGGTCCCTATCTACGAGCAGTACTTC. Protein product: CASSLAQQVPIYEQYF.

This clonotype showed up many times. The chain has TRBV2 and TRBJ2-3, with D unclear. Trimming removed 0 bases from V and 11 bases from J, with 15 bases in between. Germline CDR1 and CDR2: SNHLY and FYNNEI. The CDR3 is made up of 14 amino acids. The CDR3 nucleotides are TGTGCCAGCAGTGAAGCCCCAGTTCGCAGAGGGCAGTATTTT. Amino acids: CASSEAPVRRGQYF.

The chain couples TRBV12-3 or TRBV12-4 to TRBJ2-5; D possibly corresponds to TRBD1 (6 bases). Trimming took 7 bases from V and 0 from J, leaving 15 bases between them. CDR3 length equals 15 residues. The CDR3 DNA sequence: TGTGCCAGCACCAGGGGACGCTGGTACCAAGAGACCCAGTACTTC. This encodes CASTRGRWYQETQYF.

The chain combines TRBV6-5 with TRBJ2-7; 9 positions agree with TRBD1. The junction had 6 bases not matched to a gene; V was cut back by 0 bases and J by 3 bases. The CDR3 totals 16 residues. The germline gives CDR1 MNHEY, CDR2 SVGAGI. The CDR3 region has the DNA TGTGCCAGCAGTTACTCTCTAATGACAGGGGGCTACGAGCAGTACTTC. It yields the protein CASSYSLMTGGYEQYF.

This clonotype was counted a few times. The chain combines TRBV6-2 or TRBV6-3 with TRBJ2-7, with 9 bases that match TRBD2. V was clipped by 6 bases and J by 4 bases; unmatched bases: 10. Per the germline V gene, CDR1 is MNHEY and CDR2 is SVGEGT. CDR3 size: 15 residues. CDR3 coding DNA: TGTGCCAGCAGCCCCCGTGCTAGCGGGACTTACGAGCAGTACTTC. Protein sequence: CASSPRASGTYEQYF.

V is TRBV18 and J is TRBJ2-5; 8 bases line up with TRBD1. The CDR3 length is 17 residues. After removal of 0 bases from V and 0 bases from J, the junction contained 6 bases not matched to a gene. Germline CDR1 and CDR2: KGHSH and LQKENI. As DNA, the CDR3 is TGTGCCAGCTCACCACCTTCGGGACAGGTGGACCAAGAGACCCAGTACTTC. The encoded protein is CASSPPSGQVDQETQYF.

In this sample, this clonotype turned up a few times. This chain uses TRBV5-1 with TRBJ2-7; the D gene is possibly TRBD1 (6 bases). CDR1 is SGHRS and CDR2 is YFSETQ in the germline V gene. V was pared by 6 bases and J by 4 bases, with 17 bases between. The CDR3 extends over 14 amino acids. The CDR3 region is CASNPGQQQYEQYF. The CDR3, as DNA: TGCGCCAGCAACCCGGGACAACAGCAATACGAGCAGTACTTC. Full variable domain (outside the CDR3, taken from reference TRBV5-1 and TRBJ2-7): KAGVTQTPRYLIKTRGQQVTLSCSPISGHRSVSWYQQTPGQGLQFLFEYFSETQRNKGNFPGRFSGRQFSNSRSEMNVSTLELGDSALYLCASNPGQQQYEQYFGPGTRLTVT.

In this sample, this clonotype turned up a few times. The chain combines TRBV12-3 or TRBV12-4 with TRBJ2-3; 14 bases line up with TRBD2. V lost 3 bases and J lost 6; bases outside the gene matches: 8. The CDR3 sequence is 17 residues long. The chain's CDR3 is CASSFRGTSGSYDTQYF. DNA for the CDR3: TGTGCCAGCAGTTTTCGTGGGACTAGCGGGAGCTACGATACGCAGTATTTT.

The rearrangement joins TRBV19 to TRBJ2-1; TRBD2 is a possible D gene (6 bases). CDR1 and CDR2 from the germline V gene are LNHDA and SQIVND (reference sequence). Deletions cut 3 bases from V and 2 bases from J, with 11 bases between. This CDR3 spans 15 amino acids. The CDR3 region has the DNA TGTGCCAGTAGTATTAGCGGCGGAACCTACAATGAGCAGTTCTTC. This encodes CASSISGGTYNEQFF.

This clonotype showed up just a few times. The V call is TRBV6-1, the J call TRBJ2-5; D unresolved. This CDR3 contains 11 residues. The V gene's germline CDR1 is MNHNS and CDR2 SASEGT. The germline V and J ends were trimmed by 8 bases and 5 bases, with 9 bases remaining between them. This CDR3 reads CASRRVETQYF. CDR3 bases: TGTGCCAGCCGCCGCGTGGAGACCCAGTACTTC.

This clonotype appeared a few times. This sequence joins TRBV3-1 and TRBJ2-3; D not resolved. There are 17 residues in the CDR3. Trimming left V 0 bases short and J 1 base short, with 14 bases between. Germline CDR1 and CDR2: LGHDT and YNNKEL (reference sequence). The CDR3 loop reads CASSQDSLVPGTDTQYF. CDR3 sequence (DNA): TGTGCCAGCAGCCAAGATAGCCTAGTTCCTGGCACAGATACGCAGTATTTT.

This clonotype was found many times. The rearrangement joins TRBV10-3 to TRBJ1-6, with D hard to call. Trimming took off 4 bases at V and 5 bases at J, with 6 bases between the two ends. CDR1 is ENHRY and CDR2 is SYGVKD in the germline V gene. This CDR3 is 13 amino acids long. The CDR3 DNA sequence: TGTGCCATCAGTGGACACAATAATTCACCCCTCCACTTT. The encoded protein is CAISGHNNSPLHF.

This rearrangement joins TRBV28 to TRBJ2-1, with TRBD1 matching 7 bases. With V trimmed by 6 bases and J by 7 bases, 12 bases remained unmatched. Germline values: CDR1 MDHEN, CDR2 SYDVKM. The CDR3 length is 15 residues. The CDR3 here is CASSMTGHLRNEQFF. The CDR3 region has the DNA TGTGCCAGCAGCATGACAGGGCATCTAAGGAATGAGCAGTTCTTC.

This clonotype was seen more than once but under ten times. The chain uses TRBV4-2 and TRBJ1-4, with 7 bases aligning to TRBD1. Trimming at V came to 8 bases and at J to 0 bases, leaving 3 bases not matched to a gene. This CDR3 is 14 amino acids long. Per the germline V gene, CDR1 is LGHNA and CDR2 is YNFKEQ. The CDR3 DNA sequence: TGTGCCAGCGGACAGGCAGCAACTAATGAAAAACTGTTTTTT. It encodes CASGQAATNEKLFF.

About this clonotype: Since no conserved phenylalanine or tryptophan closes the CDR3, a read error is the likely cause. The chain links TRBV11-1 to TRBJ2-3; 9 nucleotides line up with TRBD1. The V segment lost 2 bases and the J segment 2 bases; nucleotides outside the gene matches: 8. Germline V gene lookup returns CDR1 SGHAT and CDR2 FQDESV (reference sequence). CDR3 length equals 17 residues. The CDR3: CASSLSLGDRATDTQYL. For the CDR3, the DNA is TGTGCCAGCAGCTTATCGCTTGGGGACAGGGCCACAGATACGCAGTATTTG.

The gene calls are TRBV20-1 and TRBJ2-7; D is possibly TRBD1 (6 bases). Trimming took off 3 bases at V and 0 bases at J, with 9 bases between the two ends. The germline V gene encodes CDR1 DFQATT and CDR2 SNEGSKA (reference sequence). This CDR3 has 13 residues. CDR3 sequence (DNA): TGCAGTGCTAGGGACAGCTACTCCTACGAGCAGTACTTC. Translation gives CSARDSYSYEQYF.

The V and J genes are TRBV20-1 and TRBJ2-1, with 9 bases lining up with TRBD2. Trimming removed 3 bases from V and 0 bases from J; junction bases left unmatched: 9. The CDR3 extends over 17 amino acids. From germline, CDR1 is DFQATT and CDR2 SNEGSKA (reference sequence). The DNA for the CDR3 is TGCAGTGCTAGGAGGGGAGTTAGCGGGGGCTCCTACAATGAGCAGTTCTTC. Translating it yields CSARRGVSGGSYNEQFF.

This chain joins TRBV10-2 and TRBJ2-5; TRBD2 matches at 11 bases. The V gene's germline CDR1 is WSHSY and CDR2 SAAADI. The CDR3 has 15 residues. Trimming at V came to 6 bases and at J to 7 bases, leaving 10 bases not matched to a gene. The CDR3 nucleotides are TGCGCCAGCAGCAAACTAGCGGGGGTCACTGGGACCCAGTACTTC. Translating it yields CASSKLAGVTGTQYF.

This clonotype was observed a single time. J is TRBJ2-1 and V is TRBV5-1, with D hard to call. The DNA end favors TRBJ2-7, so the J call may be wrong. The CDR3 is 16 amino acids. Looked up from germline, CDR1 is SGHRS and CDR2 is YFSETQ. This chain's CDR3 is CASSLAGHSSYNEQYF. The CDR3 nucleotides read TGCGCCAGCAGCTTGGCCGGGCATAGCTCCTACAATGAGCAGTACTTC.